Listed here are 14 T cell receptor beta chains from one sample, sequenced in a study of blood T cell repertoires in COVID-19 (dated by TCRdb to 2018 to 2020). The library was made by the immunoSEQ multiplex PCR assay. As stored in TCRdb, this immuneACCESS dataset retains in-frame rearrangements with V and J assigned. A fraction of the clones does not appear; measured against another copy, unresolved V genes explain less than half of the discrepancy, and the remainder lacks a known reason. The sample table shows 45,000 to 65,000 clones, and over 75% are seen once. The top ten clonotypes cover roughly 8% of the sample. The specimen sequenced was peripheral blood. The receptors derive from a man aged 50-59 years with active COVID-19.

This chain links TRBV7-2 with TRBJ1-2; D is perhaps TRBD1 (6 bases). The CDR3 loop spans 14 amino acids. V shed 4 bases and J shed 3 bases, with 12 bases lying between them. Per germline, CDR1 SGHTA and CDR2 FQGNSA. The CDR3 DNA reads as TGTGCCAGCAGCTCACAGGGTAGGGACTATGGCTACACCTTC. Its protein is CASSSQGRDYGYTF.

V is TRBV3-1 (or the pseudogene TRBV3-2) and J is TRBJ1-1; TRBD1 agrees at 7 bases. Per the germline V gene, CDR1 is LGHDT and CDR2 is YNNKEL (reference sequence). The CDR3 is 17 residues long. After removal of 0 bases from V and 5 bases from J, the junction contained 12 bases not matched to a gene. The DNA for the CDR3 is TGTGCCAGCAGCCAAGATGGAGGGAACAGGGGCCAGACTGAAGCTTTCTTT. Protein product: CASSQDGGNRGQTEAFF.

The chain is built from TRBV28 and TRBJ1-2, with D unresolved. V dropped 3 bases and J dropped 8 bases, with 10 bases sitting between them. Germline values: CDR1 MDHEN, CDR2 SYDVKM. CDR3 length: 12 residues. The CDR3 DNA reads TGTGCCAGCAGTTTCGTCCTCGAGGGCTACACCTTC. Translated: CASSFVLEGYTF.

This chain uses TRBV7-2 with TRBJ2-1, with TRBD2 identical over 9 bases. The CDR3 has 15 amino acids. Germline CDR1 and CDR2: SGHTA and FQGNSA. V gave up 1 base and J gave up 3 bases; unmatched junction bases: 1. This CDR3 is CASSLGSGGYNEQFF. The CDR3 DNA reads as TGTGCCAGCAGCTTAGGTAGCGGGGGCTACAATGAGCAGTTCTTC.

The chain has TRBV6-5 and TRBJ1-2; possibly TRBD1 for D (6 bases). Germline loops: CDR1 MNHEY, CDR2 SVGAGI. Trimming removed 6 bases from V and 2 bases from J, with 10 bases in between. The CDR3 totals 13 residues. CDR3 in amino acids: CASSQQGNYGYTF. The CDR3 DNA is TGTGCCAGCAGCCAACAGGGAAACTATGGCTACACCTTC.

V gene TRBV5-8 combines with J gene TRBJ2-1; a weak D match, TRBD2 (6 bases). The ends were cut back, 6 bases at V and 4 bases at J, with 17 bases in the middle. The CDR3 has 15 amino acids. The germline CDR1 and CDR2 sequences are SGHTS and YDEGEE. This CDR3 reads CASTPGAGTYNEQFF. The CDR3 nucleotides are TGTGCCAGCACCCCGGGCGCAGGGACTTACAATGAGCAGTTCTTC.

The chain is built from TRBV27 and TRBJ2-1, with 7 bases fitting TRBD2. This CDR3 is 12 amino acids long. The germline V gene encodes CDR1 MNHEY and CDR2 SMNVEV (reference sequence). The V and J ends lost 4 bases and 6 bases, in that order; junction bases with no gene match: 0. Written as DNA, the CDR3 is TGTGCCAGCAGTTGGGGGGGCAATGAGCAGTTCTTC. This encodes CASSWGGNEQFF.

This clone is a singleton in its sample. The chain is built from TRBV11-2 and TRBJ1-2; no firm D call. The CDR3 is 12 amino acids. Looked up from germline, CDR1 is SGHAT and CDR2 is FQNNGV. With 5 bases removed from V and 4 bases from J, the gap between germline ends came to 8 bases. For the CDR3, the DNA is TGTGCCAGCAGCCCTACCCTCTATGGCTACACCTTC. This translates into CASSPTLYGYTF.

The CDR3: CASSLDRYNEQFF. DNA for the CDR3: TGTGCCAGCAGCTTAGATCGCTACAATGAGCAGTTCTTC. The chain is built from TRBV11-3 and TRBJ2-1, with D unresolved. The length of the CDR3 is 13 residues. The ends were cut back, 0 bases at V and 3 bases at J, with 3 bases in the middle. Germline V lookup: CDR1 SGHNT, CDR2 YENEEA.

The CDR3 protein is CASSARSGTRDEQYF. The CDR3 nucleotides read TGTGCCAGTAGTGCCCGCAGCGGTACCCGAGACGAGCAGTACTTC. The V gene is TRBV19, the J gene TRBJ2-7; a weak D match, TRBD2 (5 bases). The CDR3 is 15 residues long. Germline loops: CDR1 LNHDA, CDR2 SQIVND (reference sequence). The V end was cut by 5 bases, the J end by 5 bases, with 19 bases between. The complete variable domain, with remaining parts taken from reference TRBV19 and TRBJ2-7, reads DGGITQSPKYLFRKEGQNVTLSCEQNLNHDAMYWYRQDPGQGLRLIYYSQIVNDFQKGDIAEGYSVSREKKESFPLTVTSAQKNPTAFYLCASSARSGTRDEQYFGPGTRLTVT.

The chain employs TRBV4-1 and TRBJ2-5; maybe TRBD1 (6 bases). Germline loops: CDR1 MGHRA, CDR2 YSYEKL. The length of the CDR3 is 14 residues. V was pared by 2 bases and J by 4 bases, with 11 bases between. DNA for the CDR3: TGCGCCAGCAGCCAATTCCAAGGGGGAGAGACCCAGTACTTC. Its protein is CASSQFQGGETQYF.

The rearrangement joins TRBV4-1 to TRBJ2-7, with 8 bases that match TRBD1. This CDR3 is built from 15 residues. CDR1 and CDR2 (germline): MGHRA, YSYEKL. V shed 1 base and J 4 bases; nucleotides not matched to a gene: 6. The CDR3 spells CASSQGPGQVYEQYF. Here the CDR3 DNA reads TGCGCCAGCAGCCAAGGCCCGGGACAGGTATACGAGCAGTACTTC.

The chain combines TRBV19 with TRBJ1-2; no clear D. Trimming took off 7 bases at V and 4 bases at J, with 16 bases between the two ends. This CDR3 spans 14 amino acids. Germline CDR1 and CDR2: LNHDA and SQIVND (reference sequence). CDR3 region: CASTEDIDVYGYTF. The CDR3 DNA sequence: TGTGCCAGTACAGAGGATATAGATGTCTATGGCTACACCTTC.

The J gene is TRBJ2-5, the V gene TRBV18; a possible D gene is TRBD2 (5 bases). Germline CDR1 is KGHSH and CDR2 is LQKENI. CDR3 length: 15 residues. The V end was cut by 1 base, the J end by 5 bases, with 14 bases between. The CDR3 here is CASSPRAAGAETQYF. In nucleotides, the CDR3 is TGTGCCAGCTCACCACGTGCCGCGGGTGCGGAGACCCAGTACTTC.